This T cell receptor (beta chain) emerged from a study of cytomegalovirus exposure and HLA in healthy donors. The table came from immunoSEQ multiplex PCR; TCRdb's copy has only in-frame clones and leaves some out. The sample lists about 160,000 clones; approximately 86% were seen once. This clone was observed a few times. Its antigen is unknown. These donors were members of the roughly 130-subject validation cohort, a group separate from the roughly 670-subject first cohort. V lost 7 bases and J lost 8, with 14 bases in between. The length of the CDR3 is 11 residues. Germline-derived CDR1 and CDR2 are SQVTM and ANQGSEA. General study points: A list of approximately 160 TCR beta chains associated with cytomegalovirus was given.

This TCR was recovered from a woman aged 18-29 years in good health and CMV-seronegative. V gene TRBV29-1 combines with J gene TRBJ1-2; D is undetermined. Sequences were obtained from PBMCs. CDR3 protein: CSAPWGGGYTF. Here the CDR3 DNA reads TGCAGCGCCCCTTGGGGAGGAGGCTACACCTTC.